The 30 T cell receptor beta chains in this list originate from one sample, sequenced in a study of blood T cell repertoires in COVID-19. Generated by immunoSEQ multiplex PCR, the TCRdb table keeps only in-frame clones and is missing some. The sample includes a few hundred thousand clones, around 87% seen only once; the top ten take approximately 2%. Specimen: peripheral blood. The receptor source for this set is a woman younger than 45 who had recovered from COVID-19.

The chain carries TRBV5-4 and TRBJ2-4; 9 positions agree with TRBD1. This CDR3 comprises 16 residues. Germline values: CDR1 SGHNT, CDR2 YYREEE (reference sequence). V was pared by 4 bases and J by 1 base, with 6 bases of the junction left unmatched. In DNA form, the CDR3 reads TGTGCCAGCAGCCACCCGGGACAGGGTGCCAAAAACATTCAGTACTTC. Residues: CASSHPGQGAKNIQYF.

The chain joins TRBV29-1 to TRBJ2-1; 7 positions match TRBD2. CDR1 SQVTM and CDR2 ANQGSEA come from the germline V gene. V was pared by 2 bases and J by 2 bases, with 6 bases of the junction left unmatched. The CDR3 runs to 15 residues. CDR3 nucleotides: TGCAGCGTTGAAAATCGAGCGGGAACCTACAATGAGCAGTTCTTC. Residues: CSVENRAGTYNEQFF.

The chain has TRBV30 and TRBJ2-7; possible D gene TRBD2, 5 bases. Germline lookup yields CDR1 GTSNPN and CDR2 SVGIG (reference sequence). This CDR3 contains 11 residues. With 6 bases removed from V and 6 bases from J, the gap between germline ends came to 12 bases. The CDR3: CACLEVGEQYF. The CDR3 coding sequence is TGTGCCTGCTTGGAGGTAGGCGAGCAGTACTTC.

The chain couples TRBV5-6 to TRBJ2-1; 7 nucleotides match TRBD2. CDR1 SGHDT and CDR2 YYEEEE come from the germline V gene. J gave up 15 bases and V 5 bases, and 11 bases lay outside the gene matches. This CDR3 has 12 residues. The CDR3 loop is CASRLGTGGWFF. The CDR3 nucleotides are TGTGCCAGCAGGCTAGGGACCGGGGGGTGGTTCTTC.

This chain uses TRBV7-2 with TRBJ2-5; TRBD2 aligns across 15 bases. This CDR3 is 16 amino acids long. With 4 bases clipped from V and 4 bases from J, the junction kept 4 bases outside the gene matches. Germline-derived CDR1 and CDR2 are SGHTA and FQGNSA. DNA of the CDR3: TGTGCCAGCAGCTCAGGACTAGCGGGAGGGAGAGAGACCCAGTACTTC. Protein product: CASSSGLAGGRETQYF.

The rearrangement uses TRBV15 and TRBJ2-1; the match to TRBD2 covers 10 bases. V lost 4 bases, J lost 6 bases, and 9 bases stayed unmatched. Germline values: CDR1 LNHNV, CDR2 YYDKDF (reference sequence). The CDR3 is made up of 16 amino acids. CDR3 in DNA: TGTGCCACCAGCATTATAAGCGGGAGGGCCCGCAATGAGCAGTTCTTC. This encodes CATSIISGRARNEQFF.

The genes are TRBV3-1 (or the pseudogene TRBV3-2) and TRBJ2-2, with D hard to call. The CDR3 consists of 15 residues. Germline V gives CDR1 LGHDT, CDR2 YNNKEL (reference sequence). Trimming took 2 bases from V and 3 from J, leaving 10 bases between them. This CDR3 reads CASSQWQVDTGELFF. The DNA for the CDR3 is TGTGCCAGCAGCCAATGGCAGGTCGACACCGGGGAGCTGTTTTTT.

This chain joins TRBV19 and TRBJ2-7, with 9 positions matching TRBD1. Germline CDR1 LNHDA, CDR2 SQIVND (reference sequence). The CDR3 runs 16 residues. V lost 3 bases to trimming and J lost 2 bases; unmatched junction nucleotides: 8. CDR3 DNA: TGTGCCAGTAGTATGGGACAGGGAGTTAAAGCCTACGAGCAGTACTTC. Amino acids: CASSMGQGVKAYEQYF.

J is TRBJ2-3 and V is TRBV11-3; TRBD1 matches 7 bases. The CDR3 is 15 residues long. Germline lookup yields CDR1 SGHNT and CDR2 YENEEA. With 0 bases clipped from V and 2 bases from J, the junction kept 2 bases outside the gene matches. The CDR3 DNA sequence: TGTGCCAGCAGCTTAGATGGGACAGTCACAGATACGCAGTATTTT. Amino acid sequence: CASSLDGTVTDTQYF.

The chain carries TRBV6-4 and TRBJ1-2, with a possible D match to TRBD1 (6 bases). Trimming stripped 0 bases from V and 0 bases from J, with 8 bases between. The germline V gene encodes CDR1 MRHNA and CDR2 SNTAGT. The CDR3 is 15 amino acids. For the CDR3, the DNA is TGTGCCAGCAGTGACTCTGCAGGGGCTAACTATGGCTACACCTTC. Translated: CASSDSAGANYGYTF.

This clone was recorded only once. The chain uses TRBV13 and TRBJ2-1; 7 nucleotides agree with TRBD2. This CDR3 spans 13 amino acids. Trimming removed 5 bases from V and 8 bases from J; junction bases left unmatched: 6. CDR1 and CDR2 from the germline V gene are PRHDT and FYEKMQ (reference sequence). The CDR3 bases are TGTGCCAGCAGCCCCGGACTAGACTATGAGCAGTTCTTC. This codes for CASSPGLDYEQFF. Together with reference TRBV13 and TRBJ2-1, the CDR3 gives the full variable domain: AAGVIQSPRHLIKEKRETATLKCYPIPRHDTVYWYQQGPGQDPQFLISFYEKMQSDKGSIPDRFSAQQFSDYHSELNMSSLELGDSALYFCASSPGLDYEQFFGPGTRLTVL.

V gene TRBV5-6 combines with J gene TRBJ2-7, with a weak D call TRBD1 (5 bases). V was clipped by 0 bases and J by 3 bases, with 10 bases between them. Germline V gene lookup returns CDR1 SGHDT and CDR2 YYEEEE. The CDR3 is 14 amino acids. This CDR3 reads CASSLGQYFYEQYF. The CDR3 DNA follows: TGTGCCAGCAGCTTGGGACAGTACTTCTACGAGCAGTACTTC.

The V call is TRBV4-2, the J call TRBJ1-6; D call uncertain. Trimming left V 0 bases short and J 1 base short, with 7 bases between. CDR1 is LGHNA and CDR2 is YNFKEQ in the germline V gene. This CDR3 comprises 16 residues. The CDR3 sequence: CASSQDAGSYNSPLHF. DNA for the CDR3: TGTGCCAGCAGCCAAGATGCGGGATCCTATAATTCACCCCTCCACTTT.

This clone was observed a few times. The V and J genes are TRBV28 and TRBJ1-1; D remains ambiguous. V lost 5 bases to trimming and J lost 0 bases, with 7 bases between them. CDR3 length: 13 residues. Looked up from germline, CDR1 is MDHEN and CDR2 is SYDVKM. CDR3 amino acids: CASSPSLNTEAFF. For the CDR3, the DNA is TGTGCCAGCAGTCCCAGTTTGAACACTGAAGCTTTCTTT.

This clone was recorded once. The V and J genes are TRBV4-1 and TRBJ2-1; D unresolved. Trimming stripped 1 base from V and 5 bases from J, with 9 bases between. This CDR3 region has 14 residues. Germline CDR1 reads MGHRA; CDR2 reads YSYEKL. CDR3 sequence: CASSQGTQNNEQFF. Written as DNA, the CDR3 is TGCGCCAGCAGCCAAGGTACGCAGAACAATGAGCAGTTCTTC.

This chain joins TRBV5-1 and TRBJ2-1, with 8 bases aligning to TRBD1. Germline V CDR1 and CDR2: SGHRS, YFSETQ. V lost 0 bases, J lost 8 bases, and 7 bases stayed unmatched. This CDR3 comprises 15 residues. CDR3 nucleotide sequence: TGCGCCAGCAGCTTGGGGACAGGGACGGTGGATGAGCAGTTCTTC. The encoded protein is CASSLGTGTVDEQFF.

The V gene is TRBV28, the J gene TRBJ1-5; D is uncertain. CDR3 length equals 16 residues. CDR1 and CDR2 from the germline V gene are MDHEN and SYDVKM. The ends were cut back, 3 bases at V and 2 bases at J, with 14 bases in the middle. CDR3 amino acids: CASSLSDVRGNQPQHF. The CDR3 region has the DNA TGTGCCAGCAGTTTGAGTGATGTCCGGGGCAATCAGCCCCAGCATTTT.

The V call is TRBV7-9, the J call TRBJ2-5, with 7 positions matching TRBD1. Trimming cost V 6 bases and J 3 bases; bases outside gene matches: 4. Germline CDR1 is SEHNR and CDR2 is FQNEAQ (reference sequence). This CDR3 has 13 residues. The DNA of the CDR3 is TGTGCCAGCAGGTATCAGGGGGAAGAGACCCAGTACTTC. Its protein product is CASRYQGEETQYF.

This sequence joins TRBV11-2 and TRBJ2-2, with D unclear. Germline V gene data show CDR1 as SGHAT and CDR2 as FQNNGV. V gave up 3 bases and J gave up 7 bases, with 9 bases separating them. The CDR3 is 13 amino acids. The CDR3 region has the DNA TGTGCCAGCAGCTTCCTATCCGGCGGGGAGCTGTTTTTT. Translated, it gives CASSFLSGGELFF.

The chain combines TRBV14 with TRBJ2-3; weak D call: TRBD2 (6 bases). V dropped 5 bases and J dropped 3 bases, with 18 bases sitting between them. This CDR3 comprises 16 residues. Germline V gene data show CDR1 as SGHDN and CDR2 as FVKESK. CDR3 region: CASSSLGGRGTDTQYF. CDR3 nucleotides: TGTGCCAGCAGCTCCCTCGGGGGAAGAGGGACAGATACGCAGTATTTT.

This clone has a single count. Here the CDR3 DNA reads TGTGCCAGCAGCTTAGGGGGACAGGGGGACCAAGAGACCCAGTACTTC. Its translation is CASSLGGQGDQETQYF. V and J are TRBV11-3 and TRBJ2-5; TRBD1 matches at 11 bases. There are 16 residues in the CDR3. Per the germline V gene, CDR1 is SGHNT and CDR2 is YENEEA. The V and J ends lost 1 base and 0 bases, in that order; junction bases with no gene match: 1.

The chain recombines TRBV20-1 with TRBJ2-5, with D perhaps matching TRBD2 (7 bases). V gave up 3 bases and J gave up 1 base, with 12 bases separating them. This CDR3 is built from 14 residues. Germline CDR1 is DFQATT and CDR2 is SNEGSKA (reference sequence). CDR3 nucleotide sequence: TGCAGTGCTAGTTGGGGGGGCATCCAAGAGACCCAGTACTTC. Its translation is CSASWGGIQETQYF.

This clone was observed once. This chain joins TRBV6-5 and TRBJ2-5; 7 positions agree with TRBD1. The V gene's germline CDR1 is MNHEY and CDR2 SVGAGI. V shed 7 bases, J shed 5 bases, and the junction held 10 bases outside the gene matches. The CDR3 is 14 residues long. The CDR3 nucleotides are TGTGCCAGCAAAAAGGGGGCCGTGGTCGAGACCCAGTACTTC. Translated, it gives CASKKGAVVETQYF.

V usage is TRBV5-5 and J usage is TRBJ2-5, with 8 bases that match TRBD2. CDR3 length: 15 amino acids. Germline CDR1 reads SGHKS; CDR2 reads YYEKEE (reference sequence). Trimming took 3 bases from V and 5 from J; bases not matched to a gene: 9. The CDR3: CASSSRNGGEETQYF. In DNA form, the CDR3 reads TGTGCCAGCAGCTCGAGGAACGGGGGGGAGGAGACCCAGTACTTC.

The chain joins TRBV30 to TRBJ1-4, with D unclear. The V gene's germline CDR1 is GTSNPN and CDR2 SVGIG (reference sequence). The CDR3 covers 14 residues. Deletions cut 0 bases from V and 3 bases from J, with 8 bases between. Here the CDR3 reads CAWSVGRPNEKLFF. The DNA of the CDR3 is TGTGCCTGGAGTGTAGGCAGGCCTAATGAAAAACTGTTTTTT.

The chain has TRBV6-4 and TRBJ2-1; 7 bases match TRBD1. CDR1 and CDR2 (germline): MRHNA, SNTAGT. After removal of 0 bases from V and 3 bases from J, the junction contained 5 bases not matched to a gene. The CDR3 consists of 16 residues. CDR3 region: CASSDSGTALYNEQFF. The DNA of the CDR3 is TGTGCCAGCAGTGACTCTGGGACAGCACTCTACAATGAGCAGTTCTTC.

V is TRBV11-2 and J is TRBJ1-2; unclear D gene. This CDR3 spans 14 amino acids. V shed 1 base and J shed 4 bases, with 10 bases lying between them. Germline CDR1 reads SGHAT; CDR2 reads FQNNGV. The CDR3: CASSLGPQSYGYTF. CDR3 in DNA: TGTGCCAGCAGCTTAGGCCCACAGAGCTATGGCTACACCTTC.

The CDR3 nucleotides are TGTGCCAGTAGCTTATATGGCAGGACAACTAATGAAAAACTGTTTTTT. Encoded protein: CASSLYGRTTNEKLFF. This chain joins TRBV19 and TRBJ1-4; no clear D gene. Germline lookup yields CDR1 LNHDA and CDR2 SQIVND (reference sequence). There are 16 residues in the CDR3. The V end was cut by 6 bases, the J end by 0 bases, with 14 bases between.

The chain uses TRBV20-1 and TRBJ2-1; D perhaps matches TRBD2 (5 bases). Trimming left V 3 bases short and J 3 bases short, with 18 bases between. Per germline, CDR1 DFQATT and CDR2 SNEGSKA (reference sequence). The CDR3 runs 16 residues. Written as DNA, the CDR3 is TGCAGTGCTAGTCAACCGGGATCCGGATACTACAATGAGCAGTTCTTC. Translating gives CSASQPGSGYYNEQFF.

The rearrangement joins TRBV7-3 to TRBJ2-2; perhaps TRBD2 as D (5 bases). The CDR3 has 14 amino acids. CDR1 is SGHTA, CDR2 FQGTGA, per germline. V was cut by 5 bases and J by 4 bases, with 11 bases left in between. CDR3 sequence: CASSPGGGTGELFF. The CDR3, as DNA: TGTGCCAGCAGCCCAGGAGGTGGCACCGGGGAGCTGTTTTTT. The variable domain in full, completed from reference TRBV7-3 and TRBJ2-2, reads GAGVSQTPSNKVTEKGKYVELRCDPISGHTALYWYRQSLGQGPEFLIYFQGTGAADDSGLPNDRFFAVRPEGSVSTLKIQRTERGDSAVYLCASSPGGGTGELFFGEGSRLTVL.